This T cell receptor beta chain comes out of a study of blood T cell repertoires in COVID-19. Study background: T cells, B-cell-depleted T cells, or PBMCs supplied cDNA or gDNA.

Original processing methods: Amplification of reference gene primers was used by the study to estimate nucleated cell counts. Repertoires were generated with immunoSEQ multiplex PCR, while TCRdb's copy carries only in-frame clones and drops some. Clone size and the V and J calls come from that table; the DNA yielded D and trimming. The table lists 120,000 to 150,000 clones, 65% to 80% of them singletons, with less than 4.5% in the top ten. The CDR3 spans 16 residues. The V gene lost 1 base and the J gene lost 0 bases, with 13 bases spanning the gap. Per germline, CDR1 SQVTM and CDR2 ANQGSEA. The sequenced material came from peripheral blood. V and J are TRBV29-1 and TRBJ2-1; D not resolved. This TCR was recovered from a man aged 55 to 70 with acute or convalescent COVID-19. The CDR3 region is CSVEGSHWSSYNEQFF. CDR3 nucleotides: TGCAGCGTTGAAGGGTCACACTGGAGCTCCTACAATGAGCAGTTCTTC.